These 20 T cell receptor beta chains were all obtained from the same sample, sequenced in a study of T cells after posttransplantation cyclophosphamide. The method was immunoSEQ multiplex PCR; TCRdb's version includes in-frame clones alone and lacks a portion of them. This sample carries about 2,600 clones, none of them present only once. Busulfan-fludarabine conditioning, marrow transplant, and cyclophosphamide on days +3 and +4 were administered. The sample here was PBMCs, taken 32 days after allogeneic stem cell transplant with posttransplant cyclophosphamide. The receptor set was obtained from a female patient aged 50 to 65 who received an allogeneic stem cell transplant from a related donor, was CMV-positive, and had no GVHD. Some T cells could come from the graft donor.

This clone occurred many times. The CDR3 region is CASSMTGTRRTGELFF. The CDR3, as DNA: TGTGCCAGTAGTATGACCGGGACTAGACGAACCGGGGAGCTGTTTTTT. The rearrangement links TRBV19 to TRBJ2-2; 8 bases agree with TRBD2. The V gene end was trimmed by 3 bases and the J gene end by 5 bases; junction bases not matched to a gene: 8. This CDR3 is 16 amino acids long. Germline lookup yields CDR1 LNHDA and CDR2 SQIVND (reference sequence). Filled out from reference TRBV19 and TRBJ2-2, the complete variable domain reads DGGITQSPKYLFRKEGQNVTLSCEQNLNHDAMYWYRQDPGQGLRLIYYSQIVNDFQKGDIAEGYSVSREKKESFPLTVTSAQKNPTAFYLCASSMTGTRRTGELFFGEGSRLTVL.

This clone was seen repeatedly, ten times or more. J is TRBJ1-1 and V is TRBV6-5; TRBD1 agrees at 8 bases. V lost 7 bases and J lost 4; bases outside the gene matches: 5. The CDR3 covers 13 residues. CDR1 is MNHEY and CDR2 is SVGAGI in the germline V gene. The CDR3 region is CASTPGGSTEAFF. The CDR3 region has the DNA TGTGCCAGCACCCCAGGGGGCAGCACTGAAGCTTTCTTT.

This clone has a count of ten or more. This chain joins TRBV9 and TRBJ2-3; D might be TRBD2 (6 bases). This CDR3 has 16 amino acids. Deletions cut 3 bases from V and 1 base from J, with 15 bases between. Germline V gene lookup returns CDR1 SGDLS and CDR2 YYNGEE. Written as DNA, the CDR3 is TGTGCCAGCAGCGCACCAAAGACTAGGGGCACAGATACGCAGTATTTT. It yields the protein CASSAPKTRGTDTQYF.

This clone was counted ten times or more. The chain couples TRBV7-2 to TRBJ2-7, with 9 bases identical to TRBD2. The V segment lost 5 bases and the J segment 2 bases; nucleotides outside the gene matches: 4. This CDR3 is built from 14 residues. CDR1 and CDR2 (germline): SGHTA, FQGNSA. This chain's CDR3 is CASSRASGAYEQYF. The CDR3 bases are TGTGCCAGCAGCCGGGCTAGCGGGGCCTACGAGCAGTACTTC.

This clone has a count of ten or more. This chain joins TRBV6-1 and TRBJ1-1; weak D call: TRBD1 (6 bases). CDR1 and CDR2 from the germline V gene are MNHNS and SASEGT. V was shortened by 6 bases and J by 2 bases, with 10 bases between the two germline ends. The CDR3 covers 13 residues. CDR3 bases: TGTGCCAGCAGCTCGGACAGAAACACTGAAGCTTTCTTT. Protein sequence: CASSSDRNTEAFF.

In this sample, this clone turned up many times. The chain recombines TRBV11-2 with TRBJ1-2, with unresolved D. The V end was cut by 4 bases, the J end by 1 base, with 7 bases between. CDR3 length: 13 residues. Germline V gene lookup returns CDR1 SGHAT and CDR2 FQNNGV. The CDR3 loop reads CASSSQRNYGYTF. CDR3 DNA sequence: TGTGCCAGCAGCTCTCAGCGTAACTATGGCTACACCTTC. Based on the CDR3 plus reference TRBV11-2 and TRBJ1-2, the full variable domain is EAGVAQSPRYKIIEKRQSVAFWCNPISGHATLYWYQQILGQGPKLLIQFQNNGVVDDSQLPKDRFSAERLKGVDSTLKIQPAKLEDSAVYLCASSSQRNYGYTFGSGTRLTVV.

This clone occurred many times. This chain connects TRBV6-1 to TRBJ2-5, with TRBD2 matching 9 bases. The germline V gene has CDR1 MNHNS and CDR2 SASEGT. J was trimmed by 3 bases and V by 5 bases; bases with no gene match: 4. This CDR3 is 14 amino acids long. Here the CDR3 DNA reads TGTGCCAGCAGTCTTAGCGGGAGAGAAGAGACCCAGTACTTC. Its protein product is CASSLSGREETQYF.

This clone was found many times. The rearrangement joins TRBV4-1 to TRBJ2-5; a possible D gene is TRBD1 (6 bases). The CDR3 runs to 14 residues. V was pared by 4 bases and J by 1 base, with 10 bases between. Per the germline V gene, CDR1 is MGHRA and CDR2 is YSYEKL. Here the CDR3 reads CASSLTQGQETQYF. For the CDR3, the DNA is TGCGCCAGCAGCCTTACACAGGGCCAAGAGACCCAGTACTTC.

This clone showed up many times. For the CDR3, the DNA is TGTGCCTGGAGTGTACTAGCGGGAACTTACGAGCAGTACTTC. It yields the protein CAWSVLAGTYEQYF. This chain uses TRBV30 with TRBJ2-7; TRBD2 agrees at 10 bases. V lost 0 bases, J lost 4 bases, and 3 bases stayed unmatched. Germline CDR1 and CDR2: GTSNPN and SVGIG (reference sequence). The CDR3 has 14 amino acids.

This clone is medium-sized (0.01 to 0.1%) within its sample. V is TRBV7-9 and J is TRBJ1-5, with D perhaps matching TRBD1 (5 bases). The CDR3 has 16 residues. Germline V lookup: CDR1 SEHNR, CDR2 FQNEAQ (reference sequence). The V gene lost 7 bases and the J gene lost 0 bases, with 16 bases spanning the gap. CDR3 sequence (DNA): TGTGCCAGCAACTCCGGGGGGGGACCTAGCAATCAGCCCCAGCATTTT. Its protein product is CASNSGGGPSNQPQHF.

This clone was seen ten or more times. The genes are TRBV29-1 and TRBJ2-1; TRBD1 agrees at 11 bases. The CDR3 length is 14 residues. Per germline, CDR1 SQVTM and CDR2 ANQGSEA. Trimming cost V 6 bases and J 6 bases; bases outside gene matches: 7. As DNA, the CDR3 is TGCAGCGTGGACGCCGGGACAGGGGGCAATGAGCAGTTCTTC. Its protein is CSVDAGTGGNEQFF.

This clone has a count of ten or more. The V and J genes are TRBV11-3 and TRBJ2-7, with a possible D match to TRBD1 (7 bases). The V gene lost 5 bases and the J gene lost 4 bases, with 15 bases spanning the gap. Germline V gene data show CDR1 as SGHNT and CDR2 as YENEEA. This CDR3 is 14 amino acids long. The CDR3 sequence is CASSPGGTEYEQYF. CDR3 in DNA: TGTGCCAGCAGCCCAGGAGGGACAGAATACGAGCAGTACTTC.

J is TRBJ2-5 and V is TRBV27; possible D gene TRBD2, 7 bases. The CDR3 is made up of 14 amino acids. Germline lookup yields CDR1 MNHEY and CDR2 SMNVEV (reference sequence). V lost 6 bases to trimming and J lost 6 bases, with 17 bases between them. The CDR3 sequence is CASSPPGGRKTQYF. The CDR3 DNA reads TGTGCCAGCAGCCCCCCCGGGGGGCGAAAGACCCAGTACTTC.

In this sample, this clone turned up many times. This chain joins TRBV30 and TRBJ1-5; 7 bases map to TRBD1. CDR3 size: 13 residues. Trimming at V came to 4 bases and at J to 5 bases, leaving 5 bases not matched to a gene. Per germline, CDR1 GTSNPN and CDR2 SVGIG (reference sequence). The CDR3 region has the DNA TGTGCCTGGAAGACAGGGTGGGATCAGCCCCAGCATTTT. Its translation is CAWKTGWDQPQHF.

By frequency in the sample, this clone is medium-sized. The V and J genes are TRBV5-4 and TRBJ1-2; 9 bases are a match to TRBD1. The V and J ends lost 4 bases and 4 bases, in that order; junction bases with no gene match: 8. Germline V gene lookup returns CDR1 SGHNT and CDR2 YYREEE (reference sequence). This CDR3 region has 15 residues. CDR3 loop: CASSPKGQGGYGYTF. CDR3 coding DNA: TGTGCCAGCAGCCCGAAGGGACAGGGAGGCTATGGCTACACCTTC.

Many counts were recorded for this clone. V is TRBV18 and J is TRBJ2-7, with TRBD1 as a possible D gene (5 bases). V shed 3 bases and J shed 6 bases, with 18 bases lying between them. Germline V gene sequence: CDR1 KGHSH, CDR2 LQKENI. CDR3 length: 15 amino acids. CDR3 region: CASSPDSRLGLEQYF. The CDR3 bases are TGTGCCAGCTCACCTGACAGTCGTTTAGGCCTCGAGCAGTACTTC.

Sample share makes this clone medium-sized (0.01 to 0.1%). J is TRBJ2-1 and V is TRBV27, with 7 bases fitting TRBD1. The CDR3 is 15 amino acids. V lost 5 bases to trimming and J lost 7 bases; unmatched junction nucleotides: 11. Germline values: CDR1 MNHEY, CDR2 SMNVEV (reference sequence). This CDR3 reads CASSRVDRVSNEQFF. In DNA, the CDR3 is TGTGCCAGCAGTCGGGTCGACAGGGTTTCAAATGAGCAGTTCTTC.

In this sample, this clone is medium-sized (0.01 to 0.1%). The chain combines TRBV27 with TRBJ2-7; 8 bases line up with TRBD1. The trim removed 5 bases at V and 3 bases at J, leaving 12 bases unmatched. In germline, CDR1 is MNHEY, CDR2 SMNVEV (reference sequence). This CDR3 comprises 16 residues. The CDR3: CASSATGGTGFYEQYF. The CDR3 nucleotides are TGTGCCAGCAGTGCGACCGGCGGGACAGGCTTCTACGAGCAGTACTTC.

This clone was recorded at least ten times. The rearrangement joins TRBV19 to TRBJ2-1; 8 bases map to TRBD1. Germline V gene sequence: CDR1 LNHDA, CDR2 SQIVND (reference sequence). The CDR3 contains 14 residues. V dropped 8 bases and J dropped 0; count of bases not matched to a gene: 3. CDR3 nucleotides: TGTGCCAGTCAGACAGGGGTCTCCTACAATGAGCAGTTCTTC. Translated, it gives CASQTGVSYNEQFF.

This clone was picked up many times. DNA of the CDR3: TGTGCCAGCAGTAGGACTAGCGGGAGGGACACCGGGGAGCTGTTTTTT. As protein: CASSRTSGRDTGELFF. This chain joins TRBV4-2 and TRBJ2-2; 15 nucleotides match TRBD2. This CDR3 spans 16 amino acids. V trimming: 6 bases; J trimming: 3 bases; junction bases outside the gene matches: 2. Germline V lookup: CDR1 LGHNA, CDR2 YNFKEQ.